These 7 T cell receptor beta chains came from one sample sequenced in a study of identifying expanded T cells in peripheral blood. Only in-frame clones appear in the TCRdb table, and some are missing; sequencing was by immunoSEQ multiplex PCR. This table holds about 91,000 clones, roughly 90% found once. The sequenced material came from blood. These receptors were collected from a person aged 18 to 75 in good health.

This clone is a singleton in its sample. V gene TRBV28 combines with J gene TRBJ2-6; TRBD2 aligns across 8 bases. The CDR3 is 16 amino acids. With 6 bases clipped from V and 2 bases from J, the junction kept 6 bases outside the gene matches. Germline V gene lookup returns CDR1 MDHEN and CDR2 SYDVKM. CDR3 nucleotides: TGTGCCAGCAGCCCCCCGGGGGGGACTGGGGCCAACGTCCTGACTTTC. It is translated as CASSPPGGTGANVLTF.

The chain recombines TRBV2 with TRBJ2-1; 8 bases fit TRBD1. CDR3 length equals 14 residues. The germline CDR1 and CDR2 sequences are SNHLY and FYNNEI. Unmatched junction bases numbered 10, after V lost 9 bases and J lost 6 bases. The CDR3 region is CARNHRDRSNEQFF. In DNA form, the CDR3 reads TGTGCCAGGAATCACCGGGACAGGAGCAATGAGCAGTTCTTC. Together with reference TRBV2 and TRBJ2-1, the CDR3 gives the full variable domain: EPEVTQTPSHQVTQMGQEVILRCVPISNHLYFYWYRQILGQKVEFLVSFYNNEISEKSEIFDDQFSVERPDGSNFTLKIRSTKLEDSAMYFCARNHRDRSNEQFFGPGTRLTVL.

CDR3 loop: CASSPPSREQTQYF. The CDR3 bases are TGTGCCAGCTCACCCCCCTCCAGGGAACAGACCCAGTACTTC. The chain employs TRBV18 and TRBJ2-5; D may be TRBD1 (5 bases). Germline V gene sequence: CDR1 KGHSH, CDR2 LQKENI. CDR3 length: 14 residues. V lost 3 bases, J lost 6 bases, and 14 bases lay in between.

V is TRBV5-1 and J is TRBJ2-5, with 8 bases lining up with TRBD1. CDR3 length: 16 residues. Germline V gene sequence: CDR1 SGHRS, CDR2 YFSETQ. Trimming took 2 bases from V and 0 from J; bases not matched to a gene: 6. CDR3 loop: CASSFGRTGYQETQYF. The CDR3 DNA follows: TGCGCCAGCAGCTTCGGACGGACAGGGTACCAAGAGACCCAGTACTTC.

In this sample, this clone turned up a few times. The chain employs TRBV10-2 and TRBJ1-3; D is uncertain. Germline lookup yields CDR1 WSHSY and CDR2 SAAADI. CDR3 length: 13 residues. V gave up 0 bases and J gave up 3 bases, with 3 bases separating them. The CDR3 is CASSESYGNTIYF. The DNA for the CDR3 is TGCGCCAGCAGTGAGTCTTATGGAAACACCATATATTTT.

V is TRBV19 and J is TRBJ2-7; 8 bases agree with TRBD1. J gave up 4 bases and V 3 bases, and 5 bases lay outside the gene matches. CDR1 is LNHDA and CDR2 is SQIVND in the germline V gene (reference sequence). The CDR3 loop spans 14 amino acids. The CDR3 coding sequence is TGTGCCAGTAGTATGGGGACAGGCGCGTACGAGCAGTACTTC. The encoded protein is CASSMGTGAYEQYF.

This sequence joins TRBV13 and TRBJ1-2; D gene uncertain. Trimming shortened V by 2 bases and J by 1 base, and 5 bases separated the two germline ends. CDR1 is PRHDT, CDR2 FYEKMQ, per germline (reference sequence). The CDR3 loop spans 13 amino acids. CDR3 DNA: TGTGCCAGCAGCTTAAGGCTTAACTATGGCTACACCTTC. It codes for CASSLRLNYGYTF.